This T cell receptor beta chain was retrieved from a study of shared clonotypes between healthy human individuals. Study results and limitations: Relative to their counterparts shared across all four donors, non-shared clonotypes exhibited diminished generation probabilities. Sharing of clonotypes among donors was expected to vary with sequencing depth. In a handful of donors, around 5% of naive CD4 clonotypes appeared in common.

Details on this clone: The antigen remains unidentified.

As handled by the study authors: Junction-only immunoSEQ data arrived without quality scores, meaning filtering differed. Measured with immunoSEQ multiplex PCR; TCRdb has only the in-frame clones, and not every one. V, J and clone size were drawn from that table, and D and trimming were deduced from the DNA. The sample gives over 2 million clones, less than 95% of which show up once; 0.9% to 1.3% is in the top ten. The CDR3 is made up of 16 amino acids. V shed 5 bases and J shed 2 bases, with 17 bases lying between them. Germline CDR1 and CDR2: MNHEY and SMNVEV (reference sequence). Terminally differentiated effector memory CD45RA+ cells were excluded by CCR7 positive selection of CD45RO-negative cells.

The chain carries TRBV27 and TRBJ2-3; tentatively, D is TRBD2 (6 bases). This receptor was identified in a man aged 18-30 years in good health. Specimen: naive CD8+ T cells sorted from blood. The DNA for the CDR3 is TGTGCCAGCAGTAAGTTAGCGGTTCAAACCACAGATACGCAGTATTTT. It yields the protein CASSKLAVQTTDTQYF.